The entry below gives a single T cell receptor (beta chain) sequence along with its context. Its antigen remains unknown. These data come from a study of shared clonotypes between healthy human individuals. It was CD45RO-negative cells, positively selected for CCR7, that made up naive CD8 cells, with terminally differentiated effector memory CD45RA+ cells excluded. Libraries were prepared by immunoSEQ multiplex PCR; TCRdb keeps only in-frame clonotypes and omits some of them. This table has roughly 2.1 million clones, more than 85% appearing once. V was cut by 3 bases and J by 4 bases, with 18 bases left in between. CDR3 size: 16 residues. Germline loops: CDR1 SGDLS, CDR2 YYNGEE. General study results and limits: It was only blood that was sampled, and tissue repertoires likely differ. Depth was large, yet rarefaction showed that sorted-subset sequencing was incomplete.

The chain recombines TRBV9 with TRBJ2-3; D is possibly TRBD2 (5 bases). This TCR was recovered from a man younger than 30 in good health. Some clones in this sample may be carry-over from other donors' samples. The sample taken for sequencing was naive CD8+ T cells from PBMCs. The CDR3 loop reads CASSEEDRGRADTQYF. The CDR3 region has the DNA TGTGCCAGCAGCGAGGAGGATCGAGGTCGCGCAGATACGCAGTATTTT.